This T cell receptor (beta chain) originates from a study of blood T cell repertoires in COVID-19. On the study more broadly: Whether acute or convalescent, the COVID-19 samples came from the United States, Italy and Spain. The analysed material was cDNA or gDNA that came from T cells, B-cell-depleted T cells, or PBMCs.

Original methodology: How many nucleated cells were present was estimated from reference gene primer amplification. Using immunoSEQ multiplex PCR, the repertoire was profiled, and TCRdb retains in-frame clones only, with some absent. That table furnishes V, J and clone size, whereas the DNA furnished D and trimming. The profile shows approximately 190,000 clones, 84% of them singletons. Participants were aged roughly 18 to 90 years from approximately 24 US areas. The CDR3 contains 14 residues. V lost 1 base and J 5 bases, leaving 12 bases between the germline ends. Germline CDR1 SGHKS, CDR2 YYEKEE (reference sequence).

The chain uses TRBV5-5 and TRBJ1-2; D gene ambiguous. Material: PBMCs or T cells enriched from blood (not recorded which). The TCR sequence derives from a woman aged 25 to 39 who had been exposed to COVID-19. CDR3 residues: CASSLSSERYGYTF. The CDR3 nucleotides read TGTGCCAGCAGCTTGTCTTCGGAGAGGTATGGCTACACCTTC.